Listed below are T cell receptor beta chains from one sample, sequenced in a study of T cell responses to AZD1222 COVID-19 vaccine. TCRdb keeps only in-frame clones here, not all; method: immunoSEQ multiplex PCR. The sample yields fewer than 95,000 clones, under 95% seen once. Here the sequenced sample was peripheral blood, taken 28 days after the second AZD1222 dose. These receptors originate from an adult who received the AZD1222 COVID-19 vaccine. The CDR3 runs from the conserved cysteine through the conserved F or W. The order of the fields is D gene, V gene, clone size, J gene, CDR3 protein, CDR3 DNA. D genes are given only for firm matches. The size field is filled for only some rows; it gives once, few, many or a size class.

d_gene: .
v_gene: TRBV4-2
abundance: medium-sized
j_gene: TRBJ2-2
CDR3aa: CASSPRDGDNTGELFF
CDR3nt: TGTGCCAGCAGCCCCCGGGACGGGGACAACACCGGGGAGCTGTTTTTT

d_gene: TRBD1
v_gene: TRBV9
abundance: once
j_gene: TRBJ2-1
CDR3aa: CASSVGTGGAGEQFF
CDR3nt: TGTGCCAGCAGCGTAGGGACAGGAGGTGCCGGGGAGCAGTTCTTC

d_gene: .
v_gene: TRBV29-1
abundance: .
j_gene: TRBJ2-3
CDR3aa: CSVRRGTTDTQYF
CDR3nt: TGCAGCGTTCGGAGGGGGACCACAGATACGCAGTATTTT

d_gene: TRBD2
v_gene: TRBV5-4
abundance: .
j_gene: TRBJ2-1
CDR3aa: CASSFETSANEQFF
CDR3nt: TGTGCCAGCAGCTTTGAGACTAGCGCCAATGAGCAGTTCTTC

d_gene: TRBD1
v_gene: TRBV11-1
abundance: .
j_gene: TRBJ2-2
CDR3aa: CASSLRPQGVGELFF
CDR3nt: TGTGCCAGCAGCTTAAGACCCCAGGGGGTCGGGGAGCTGTTTTTT

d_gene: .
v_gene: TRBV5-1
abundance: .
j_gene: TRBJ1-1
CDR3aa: CASSFQGFNTEAFF
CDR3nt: TGCGCCAGCAGCTTTCAGGGGTTCAACACTGAAGCTTTCTTT

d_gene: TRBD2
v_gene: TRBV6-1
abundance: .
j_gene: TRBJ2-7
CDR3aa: CASSERAGGLFPYEQYF
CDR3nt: TGTGCCAGCAGTGAACGAGCGGGAGGGCTTTTCCCCTACGAGCAGTACTTC

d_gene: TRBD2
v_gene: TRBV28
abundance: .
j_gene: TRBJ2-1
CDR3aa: CASSFALGTSEAEQFF
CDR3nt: TGTGCCAGCAGTTTCGCCCTCGGGACTAGCGAGGCTGAGCAGTTCTTC

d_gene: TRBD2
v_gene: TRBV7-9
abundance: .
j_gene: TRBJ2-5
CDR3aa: CASSSRRLAGGRSETQYF
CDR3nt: TGTGCCAGCAGCTCTAGGCGCCTAGCGGGAGGGAGATCAGAGACCCAGTACTTC

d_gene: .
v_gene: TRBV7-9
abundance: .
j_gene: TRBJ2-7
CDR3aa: CASSLVRPPYEQYF
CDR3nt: TGTGCCAGCAGCTTGGTCCGTCCCCCTTACGAGCAGTACTTC

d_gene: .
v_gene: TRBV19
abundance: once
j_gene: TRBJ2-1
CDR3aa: CASSEDVEQFF
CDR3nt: TGTGCCAGTAGTGAGGACGTCGAGCAGTTCTTC

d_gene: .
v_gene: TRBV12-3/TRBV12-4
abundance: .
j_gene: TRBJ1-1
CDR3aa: CASSFGLNTEAFF
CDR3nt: TGTGCCAGCAGTTTTGGCCTGAACACTGAAGCTTTCTTT

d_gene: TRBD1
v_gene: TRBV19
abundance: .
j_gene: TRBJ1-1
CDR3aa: CASSGQENTEAFF
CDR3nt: TGTGCCAGTTCGGGACAGGAGAACACTGAAGCTTTCTTT

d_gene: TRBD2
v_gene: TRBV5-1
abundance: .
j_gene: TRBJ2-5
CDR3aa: CASSLYTGTSTETQYF
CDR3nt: TGCGCCAGCAGCTTATATACCGGGACTAGCACGGAGACCCAGTACTTC